This T cell receptor beta chain was profiled in a study of cytomegalovirus exposure and HLA in healthy donors. This clone has only a few counts. Antigen: not known. V lost 1 base to trimming and J lost 7 bases, with 16 bases between them. Per germline, CDR1 LGHNA and CDR2 YSLEER. The CDR3 is made up of 15 amino acids. Study-wide results and caveats: In an earlier analysis, in some 600 donors, most V segments appeared productive either ~87% or ~30% of the time. Indistinguishability led to the exclusion of some V segments, TRBV6-2 and TRBV6-3 included.

The PCR used 60 Vbeta and 13 Jbeta primers. This table comes from immunoSEQ multiplex PCR, and its TCRdb copy is limited to in-frame clones, with some not included. The sample lists some 130,000 clones, around 75% occurring once. The V call is TRBV4-3, the J call TRBJ2-5; D is perhaps TRBD2 (5 bases). This sequence originates from a female donor in good health and CMV-seronegative. The sample comprised PBMCs. The CDR3 sequence is CASSQASSGSGTQYF. In DNA form, the CDR3 reads TGCGCCAGCAGCCAAGCCTCATCGGGGTCGGGGACCCAGTACTTC.